This T cell receptor (beta chain) derives from a study of OX40 agonist ivuxolimab in advanced cancers. The CDR3 length is 15 residues. The V gene's germline CDR1 is MNHNS and CDR2 SASEGT. Trimming took off 1 base at V and 3 bases at J, with 13 bases between the two ends. Here immunoSEQ multiplex PCR was the method, and the copy in TCRdb shows in-frame clones only, minus some. The table has more than 85,000 clones, roughly 91% seen once. The TCR sequence derives from an adult with an advanced solid tumor such as melanoma, head and neck, liver or kidney cancer. The chain links TRBV6-1 to TRBJ2-7, with TRBD2 as a possible D gene (6 bases). The sample in question was CD4+ or CD8+ T cells sorted from blood, obtained in a trial of the OX40 agonist ivuxolimab. For the CDR3, the DNA is TGTGCCAGCAGTGAAGAGATGGCGGGGTTCTACGAGCAGTACTTC. Its translation is CASSEEMAGFYEQYF.